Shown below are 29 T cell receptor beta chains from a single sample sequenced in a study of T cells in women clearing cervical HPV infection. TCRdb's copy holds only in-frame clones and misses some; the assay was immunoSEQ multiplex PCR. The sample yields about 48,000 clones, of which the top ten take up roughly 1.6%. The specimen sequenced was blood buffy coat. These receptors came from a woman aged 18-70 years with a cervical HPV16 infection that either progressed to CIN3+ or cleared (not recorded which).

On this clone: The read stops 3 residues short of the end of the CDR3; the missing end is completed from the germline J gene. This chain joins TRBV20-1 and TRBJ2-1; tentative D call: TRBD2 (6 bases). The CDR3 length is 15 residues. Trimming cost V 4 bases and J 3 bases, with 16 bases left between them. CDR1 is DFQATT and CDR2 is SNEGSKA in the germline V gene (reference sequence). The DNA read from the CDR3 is TGCAGTGCTAAAAGACCACTAGCTTTCTACAATGAG. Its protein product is CSAKRPLAFYNE. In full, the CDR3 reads CSAKRPLAFYNEQFF.

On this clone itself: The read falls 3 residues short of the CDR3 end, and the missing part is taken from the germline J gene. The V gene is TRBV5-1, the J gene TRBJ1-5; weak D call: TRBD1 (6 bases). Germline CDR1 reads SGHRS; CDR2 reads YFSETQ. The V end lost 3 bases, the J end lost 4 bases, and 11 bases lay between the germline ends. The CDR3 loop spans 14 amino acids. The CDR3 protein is CASSSGGGNQPQHF. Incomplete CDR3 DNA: TGCGCCAGCAGCTCGGGGGGCGGGAATCAGCCC.

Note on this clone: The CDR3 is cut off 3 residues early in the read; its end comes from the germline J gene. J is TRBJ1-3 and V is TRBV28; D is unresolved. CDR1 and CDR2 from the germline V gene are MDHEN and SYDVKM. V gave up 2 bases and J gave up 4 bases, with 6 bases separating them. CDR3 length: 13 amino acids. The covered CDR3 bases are TGTGCCAGCAGTTTAGACATAGGAAACACC. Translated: CASSLDIGNT. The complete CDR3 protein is CASSLDIGNTIYF. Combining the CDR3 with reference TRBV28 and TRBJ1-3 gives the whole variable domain DVKVTQSSRYLVKRTGEKVFLECVQDMDHENMFWYRQDPGLGLRLIYFSYDVKMKEKGDIPEGYSVSREKKERFSLILESASTNQTSMYLCASSLDIGNTIYFGEGSWLTVV.

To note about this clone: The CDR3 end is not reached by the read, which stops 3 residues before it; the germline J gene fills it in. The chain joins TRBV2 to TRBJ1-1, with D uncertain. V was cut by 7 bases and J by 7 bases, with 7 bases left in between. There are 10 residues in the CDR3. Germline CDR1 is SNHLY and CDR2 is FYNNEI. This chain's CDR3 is CASMASEAFF. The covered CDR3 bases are TGTGCCAGCATGGCCAGTGAA.

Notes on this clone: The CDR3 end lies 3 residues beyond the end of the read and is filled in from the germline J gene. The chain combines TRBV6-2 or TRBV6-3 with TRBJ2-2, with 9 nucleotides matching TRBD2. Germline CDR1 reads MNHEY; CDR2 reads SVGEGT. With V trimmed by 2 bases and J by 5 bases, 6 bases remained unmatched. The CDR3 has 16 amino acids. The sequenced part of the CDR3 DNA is TGTGCCAGCAGTTACCAGGGACTAGCTCGGACCGGGGAG. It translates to CASSYQGLARTGE. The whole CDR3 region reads CASSYQGLARTGELFF.

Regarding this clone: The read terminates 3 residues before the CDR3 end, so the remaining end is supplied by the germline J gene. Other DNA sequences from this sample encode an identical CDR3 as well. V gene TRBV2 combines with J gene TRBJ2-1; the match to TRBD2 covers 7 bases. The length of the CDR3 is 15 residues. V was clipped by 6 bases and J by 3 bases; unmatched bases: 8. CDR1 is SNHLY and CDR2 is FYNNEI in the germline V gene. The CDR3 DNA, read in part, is TGTGCCAGCAGCCTCACCGGGACTATCTACAATGAG. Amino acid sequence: CASSLTGTIYNE. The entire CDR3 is CASSLTGTIYNEQFF.

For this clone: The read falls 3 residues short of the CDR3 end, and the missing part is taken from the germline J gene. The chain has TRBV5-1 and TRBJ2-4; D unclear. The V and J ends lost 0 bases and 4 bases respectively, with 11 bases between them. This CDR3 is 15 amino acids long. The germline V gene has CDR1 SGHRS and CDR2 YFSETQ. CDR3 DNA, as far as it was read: TGCGCCAGCAGCTTGGTGTTGGCAGATAAAAACATT. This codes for CASSLVLADKNI. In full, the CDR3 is CASSLVLADKNIQYF.

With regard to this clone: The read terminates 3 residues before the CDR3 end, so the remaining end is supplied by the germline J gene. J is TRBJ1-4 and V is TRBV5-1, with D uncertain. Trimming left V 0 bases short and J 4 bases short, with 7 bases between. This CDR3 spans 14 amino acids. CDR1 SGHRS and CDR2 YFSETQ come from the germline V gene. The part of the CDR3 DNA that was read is TGCGCCAGCAGCTTGGTAGGGTTTAATGAAAAA. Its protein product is CASSLVGFNEK. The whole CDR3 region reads CASSLVGFNEKLFF.

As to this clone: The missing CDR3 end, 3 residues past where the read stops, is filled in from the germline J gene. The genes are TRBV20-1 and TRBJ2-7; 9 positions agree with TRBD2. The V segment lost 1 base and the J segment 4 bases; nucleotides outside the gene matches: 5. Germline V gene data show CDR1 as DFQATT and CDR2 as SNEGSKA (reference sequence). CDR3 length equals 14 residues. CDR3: CSARVGGGAYEQYF. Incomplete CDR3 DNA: TGCAGTGCTAGAGTGGGCGGGGGGGCTTACGAG.

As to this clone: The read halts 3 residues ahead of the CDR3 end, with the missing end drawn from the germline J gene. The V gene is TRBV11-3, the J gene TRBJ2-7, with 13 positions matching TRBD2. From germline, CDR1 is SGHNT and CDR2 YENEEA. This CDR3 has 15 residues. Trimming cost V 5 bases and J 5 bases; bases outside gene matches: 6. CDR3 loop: CASSLGLAGADEQYF. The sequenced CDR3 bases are TGTGCCAGCAGCCTCGGACTAGCGGGGGCCGACGAG.

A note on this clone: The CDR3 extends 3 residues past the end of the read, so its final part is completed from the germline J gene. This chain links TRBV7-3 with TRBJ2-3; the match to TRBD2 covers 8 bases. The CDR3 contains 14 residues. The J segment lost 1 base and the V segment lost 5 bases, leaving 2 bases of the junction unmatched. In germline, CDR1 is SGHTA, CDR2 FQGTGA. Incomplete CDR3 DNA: TGTGCCAGCAGCCGAGCGGGGGGCACAGATACG. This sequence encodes CASSRAGGTDT. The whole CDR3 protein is CASSRAGGTDTQYF.

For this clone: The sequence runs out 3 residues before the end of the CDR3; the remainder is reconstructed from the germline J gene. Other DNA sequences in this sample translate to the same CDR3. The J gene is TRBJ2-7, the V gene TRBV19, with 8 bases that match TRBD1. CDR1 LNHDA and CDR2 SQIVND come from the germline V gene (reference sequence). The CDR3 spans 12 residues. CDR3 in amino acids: CASGQGIHEQYF. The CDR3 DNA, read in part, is TGTGCTAGTGGACAGGGTATCCACGAG. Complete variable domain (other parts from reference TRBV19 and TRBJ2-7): DGGITQSPKYLFRKEGQNVTLSCEQNLNHDAMYWYRQDPGQGLRLIYYSQIVNDFQKGDIAEGYSVSREKKESFPLTVTSAQKNPTAFYLCASGQGIHEQYFGPGTRLTVT.

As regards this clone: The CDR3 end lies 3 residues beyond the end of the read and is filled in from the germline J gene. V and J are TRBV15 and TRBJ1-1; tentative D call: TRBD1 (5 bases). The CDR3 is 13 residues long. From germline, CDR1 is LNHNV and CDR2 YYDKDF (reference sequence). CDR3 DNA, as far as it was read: TGTGCCACCAGCATTCGACAGTCTGCCCTA. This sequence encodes CATSIRQSAL. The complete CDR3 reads CATSIRQSALAFF.

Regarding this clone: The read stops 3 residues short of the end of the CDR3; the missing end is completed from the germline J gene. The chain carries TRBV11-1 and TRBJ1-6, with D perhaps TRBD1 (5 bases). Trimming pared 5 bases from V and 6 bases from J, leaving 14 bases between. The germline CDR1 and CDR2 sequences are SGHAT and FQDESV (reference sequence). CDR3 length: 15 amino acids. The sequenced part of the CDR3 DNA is TGTGCCAGCAGCACGCGACAGAGCTCTAATTCACCC. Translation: CASSTRQSSNSP. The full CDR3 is CASSTRQSSNSPLHF.

The CDR3: CASSETDSRINYGYTF. CDR3 DNA (partial): TGTGCCAGCAGTGAGACTGACAGCCGGATTAACTATGGC. This sequence joins TRBV6-1 and TRBJ1-2; a possible D gene is TRBD1 (5 bases). The CDR3 is cut off 3 residues early in the read; its end comes from the germline J gene. This CDR3 spans 16 amino acids. Germline V gene sequence: CDR1 MNHNS, CDR2 SASEGT. V lost 3 bases, J lost 1 base, and 15 bases lay in between.

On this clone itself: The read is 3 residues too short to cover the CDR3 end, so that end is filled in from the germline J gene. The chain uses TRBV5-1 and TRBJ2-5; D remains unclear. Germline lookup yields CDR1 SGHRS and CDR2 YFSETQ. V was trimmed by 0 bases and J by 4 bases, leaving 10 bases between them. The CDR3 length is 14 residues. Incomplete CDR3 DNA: TGCGCCAGCAGCTTGGAAGCAGGATTAGAGACC. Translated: CASSLEAGLET. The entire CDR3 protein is CASSLEAGLETQYF.

CDR3 region: CASSLNPTSGSIYEQYF. Partial CDR3 DNA: TGCGCCAGCAGCCTGAACCCGACTAGCGGGAGTATCTACGAG. The chain is built from TRBV5-1 and TRBJ2-7; 12 bases map to TRBD2. Read data end 3 residues before the CDR3 end; the end is taken from the germline J gene. CDR1 and CDR2 from the germline V gene are SGHRS and YFSETQ. The CDR3 covers 17 residues. With V trimmed by 4 bases and J by 3 bases, 11 bases remained unmatched.

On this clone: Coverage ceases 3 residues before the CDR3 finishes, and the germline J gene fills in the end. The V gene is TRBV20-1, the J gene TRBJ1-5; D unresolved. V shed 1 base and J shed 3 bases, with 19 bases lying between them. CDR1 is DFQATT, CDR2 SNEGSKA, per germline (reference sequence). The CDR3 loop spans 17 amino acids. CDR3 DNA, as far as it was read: TGCAGTGCTAGAGTTGGGGTCCGGACTTTGAACAATCAGCCC. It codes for CSARVGVRTLNNQP. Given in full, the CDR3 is CSARVGVRTLNNQPQHF.

The CDR3 spells CASSLRLAGSEREQYF. CDR3 DNA, as far as it was read: TGTGCCAGCAGTTTAAGGCTAGCGGGGAGTGAACGCGAG. The chain couples TRBV27 to TRBJ2-7, with 9 bases identical to TRBD2. The CDR3 extends 3 residues past the end of the read, so its final part is completed from the germline J gene. The J segment lost 6 bases and the V segment lost 2 bases, leaving 11 bases of the junction unmatched. The CDR3 totals 16 residues. Germline CDR1 reads MNHEY; CDR2 reads SMNVEV (reference sequence).

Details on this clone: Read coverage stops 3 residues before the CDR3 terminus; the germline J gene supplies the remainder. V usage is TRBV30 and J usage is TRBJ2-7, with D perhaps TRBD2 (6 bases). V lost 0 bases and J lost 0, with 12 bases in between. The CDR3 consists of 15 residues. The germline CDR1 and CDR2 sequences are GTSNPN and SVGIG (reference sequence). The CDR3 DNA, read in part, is TGTGCCTGGAGTGTAGGCCTAGCGAACTCCTACGAG. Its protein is CAWSVGLANSYE. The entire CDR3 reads CAWSVGLANSYEQYF.

CDR3 loop: CASSLVTGDGYEQYF. CDR3 bases read: TGCGCCAGCAGCTTGGTTACAGGTGATGGTTACGAG. This chain connects TRBV5-1 to TRBJ2-7; D is perhaps TRBD1 (5 bases). The read halts 3 residues ahead of the CDR3 end, with the missing end drawn from the germline J gene. Germline V gene data show CDR1 as SGHRS and CDR2 as YFSETQ. The ends were cut back, 0 bases at V and 4 bases at J, with 14 bases in the middle. There are 15 residues in the CDR3.

Here the CDR3 reads CASSLEGAFGYTF. CDR3 bases read: TGTGCCAGCAGCTTGGAAGGTGCTTTTGGC. The rearrangement joins TRBV5-6 to TRBJ1-2; D ambiguous. The observed sequence ends 3 residues before the CDR3 terminus, with the missing tail filled in from the germline J gene. This CDR3 has 13 residues. Germline V gene sequence: CDR1 SGHDT, CDR2 YYEEEE. V gave up 0 bases and J gave up 7 bases, with 10 bases separating them.

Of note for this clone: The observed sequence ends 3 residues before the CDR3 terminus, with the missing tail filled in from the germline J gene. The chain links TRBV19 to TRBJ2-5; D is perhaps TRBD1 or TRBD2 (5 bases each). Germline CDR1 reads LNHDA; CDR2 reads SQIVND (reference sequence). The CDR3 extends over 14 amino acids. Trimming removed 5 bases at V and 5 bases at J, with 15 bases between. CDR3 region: CASSLSRGQETQYF. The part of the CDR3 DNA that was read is TGTGCCAGTAGTCTGTCGAGGGGCCAGGAGACC.

This CDR3 reads CSASPPSGTYEQYF. Partial CDR3 DNA: TGCAGTGCTAGTCCCCCTAGCGGGACCTACGAG. The chain joins TRBV20-1 to TRBJ2-7; TRBD2 agrees at 9 bases. The sequence runs out 3 residues before the end of the CDR3; the remainder is reconstructed from the germline J gene. J was trimmed by 2 bases and V by 3 bases; bases with no gene match: 5. Germline CDR1 reads DFQATT; CDR2 reads SNEGSKA (reference sequence). The CDR3 has 14 amino acids.

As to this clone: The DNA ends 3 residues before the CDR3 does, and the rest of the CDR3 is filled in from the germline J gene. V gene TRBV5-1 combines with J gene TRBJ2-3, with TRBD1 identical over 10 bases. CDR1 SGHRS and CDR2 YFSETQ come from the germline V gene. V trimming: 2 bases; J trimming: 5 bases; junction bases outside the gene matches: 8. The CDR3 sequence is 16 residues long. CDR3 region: CASSFYDRGRGDTQYF. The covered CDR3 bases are TGCGCCAGCAGCTTCTACGACAGGGGGCGTGGAGATACG.

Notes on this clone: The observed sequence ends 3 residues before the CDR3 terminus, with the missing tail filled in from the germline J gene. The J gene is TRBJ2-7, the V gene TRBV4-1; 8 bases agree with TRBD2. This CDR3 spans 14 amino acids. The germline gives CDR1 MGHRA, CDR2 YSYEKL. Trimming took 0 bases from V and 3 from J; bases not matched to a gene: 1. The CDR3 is CASSQDRGGYEQYF. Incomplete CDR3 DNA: TGCGCCAGCAGCCAAGATCGGGGGGGCTACGAG.

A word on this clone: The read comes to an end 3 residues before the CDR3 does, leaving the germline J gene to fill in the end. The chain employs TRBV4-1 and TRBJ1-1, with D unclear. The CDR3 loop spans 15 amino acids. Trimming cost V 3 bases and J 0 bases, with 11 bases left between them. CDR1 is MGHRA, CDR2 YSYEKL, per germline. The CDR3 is CASSQVALMNTEAFF. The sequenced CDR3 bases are TGCGCCAGCAGCCAGGTGGCTTTGATGAACACTGAA.

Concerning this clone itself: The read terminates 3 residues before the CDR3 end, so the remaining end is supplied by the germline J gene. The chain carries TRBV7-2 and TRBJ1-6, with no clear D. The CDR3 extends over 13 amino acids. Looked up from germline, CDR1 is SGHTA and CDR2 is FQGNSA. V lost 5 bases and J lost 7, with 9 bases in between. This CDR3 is CASSPPSNSPLHF. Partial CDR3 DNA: TGTGCCAGCAGCCCTCCCTCCAATTCACCC. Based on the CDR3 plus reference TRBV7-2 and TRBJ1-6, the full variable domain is GAGVSQSPSNKVTEKGKDVELRCDPISGHTALYWYRQSLGQGLEFLIYFQGNSAPDKSGLPSDRFSAERTGGSVSTLTIQRTQQEDSAVYLCASSPPSNSPLHFGNGTRLTVT.

CDR3 DNA, as far as it was read: TGTGCCAGCAGTCCACAGGGGGGTAGCTCCTACAATGAG. It codes for CASSPQGGSSYNE. The complete CDR3 sequence is CASSPQGGSSYNEQFF. The chain recombines TRBV7-3 with TRBJ2-1; 8 positions agree with TRBD1. The CDR3 goes on 3 residues after the read ends, and that part is filled in from the germline J gene. The length of the CDR3 is 16 residues. In germline, CDR1 is SGHTA, CDR2 FQGTGA. The trim removed 6 bases at V and 0 bases at J, leaving 7 bases unmatched.